The source of this TCR beta chain is a study of T-cell memory formation after mild COVID-19. Study overall: Clusters of TCRs were largely donor specific.

Study findings and constraints: Mostly located in CM and EM were contracting CD4+ clones, with contracting CD8+ clones located in EMRA.

To note about this clonotype: No antigen is known for it.

The CDR3 has 17 amino acids. The germline V gene encodes CDR1 LNHNV and CDR2 YYDKDF (reference sequence). The V end lost 4 bases, the J end lost 0 bases, and 16 bases lay between the germline ends. TCRdb independently ran MiXCR on the 5' RACE reads; one entry per CDR3 protein. The table has 400,000 to 500,000 distinct CDR3 sequences, roughly 26% seen once. Sequenced material: PBMCs or a T cell subset sorted from them (not recorded which). The origin of this receptor is an adult woman who had mild COVID-19 (a few samples of this study predate the infection). Cell type and time point are not known. The chain joins TRBV15 to TRBJ2-1, with D possibly being TRBD1 or TRBD2 (5 bases each). CDR3 DNA: TGTGCCACCAGCACTACCGGGACCGCCAGCTCCTACAATGAGCAGTTCTTC. Protein product: CATSTTGTASSYNEQFF. Full variable domain (missing parts from reference TRBV15 and TRBJ2-1): DAMVIQNPRYQVTQFGKPVTLSCSQTLNHNVMYWYQQKSSQAPKLLFHYYDKDFNNEADTPDNFQSRRPNTSFCFLDIRSPGLGDTAMYLCATSTTGTASSYNEQFFGPGTRLTVL.